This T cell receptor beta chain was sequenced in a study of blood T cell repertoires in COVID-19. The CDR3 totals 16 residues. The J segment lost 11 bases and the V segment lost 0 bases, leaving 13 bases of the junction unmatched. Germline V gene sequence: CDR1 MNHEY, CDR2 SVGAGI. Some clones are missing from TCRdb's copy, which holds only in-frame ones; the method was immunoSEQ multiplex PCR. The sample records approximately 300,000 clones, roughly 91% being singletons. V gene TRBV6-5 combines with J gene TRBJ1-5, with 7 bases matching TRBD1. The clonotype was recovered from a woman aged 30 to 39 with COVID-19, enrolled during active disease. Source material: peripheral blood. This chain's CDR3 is CASSYSGTGAQPTQHF. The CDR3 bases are TGTGCCAGCAGTTACTCGGGAACAGGGGCCCAACCCACCCAGCATTTT.